These 3 T cell receptor beta chains were sequenced from one sample in a study of shared clonotypes between healthy human individuals. Clones were read by immunoSEQ multiplex PCR, and TCRdb kept only the in-frame ones, dropping some. The sample records 1.5 million to 1.9 million clones, 95% to 99% being singletons. Sequencing used naive CD4+ T cells sorted from blood. Subset defined: CD45RA+ positively selected. The source is a man aged 25 to 40 in good health.

The genes are TRBV5-1 and TRBJ1-4; TRBD1 is a possible D gene (5 bases). The CDR3 is 15 amino acids. Germline values: CDR1 SGHRS, CDR2 YFSETQ. V lost 0 bases and J lost 5, with 11 bases in between. In DNA form, the CDR3 reads TGCGCCAGCAGCTTGGGGGGGTTCGGCAATGAAAAACTGTTTTTT. Translated: CASSLGGFGNEKLFF.

The rearrangement links TRBV18 to TRBJ2-5; D may match TRBD1 or TRBD2 (5 bases each). The CDR3 has 15 residues. V was pared by 3 bases and J by 5 bases, with 16 bases between. Germline values: CDR1 KGHSH, CDR2 LQKENI. CDR3 loop: CASSPPGRFRETQYF. CDR3 in DNA: TGTGCCAGCTCACCGCCGGGGCGGTTTCGGGAGACCCAGTACTTC.

The chain combines TRBV19 with TRBJ2-7; TRBD2 matches at 11 bases. The CDR3 extends over 16 amino acids. Trimming took 9 bases from V and 6 from J; bases not matched to a gene: 16. Germline-derived CDR1 and CDR2 are LNHDA and SQIVND (reference sequence). DNA for the CDR3: TGTGCCAGCAAGTTTCAGGGACTAGCGGAGGGCAGCGAGCAGTACTTC. This codes for CASKFQGLAEGSEQYF.